The next 12 T cell receptor beta chains were all read from a single sample in a study of T cell responses to AZD1222 COVID-19 vaccine. Method: immunoSEQ multiplex PCR; TCRdb's copy keeps in-frame clones and lacks some. Here the sample spans tens of thousands of clones, 90% to 95% being singletons. Sequenced here: peripheral blood, sampled on day 0 of MenACWY control vaccination. These receptors were collected from an adult in good health.

The V and J genes are TRBV3-1 (or the pseudogene TRBV3-2) and TRBJ1-4; 11 bases are shared with TRBD1. V dropped 5 bases and J dropped 0; count of bases not matched to a gene: 5. The CDR3 runs to 17 residues. Per germline, CDR1 LGHDT and CDR2 YNNKEL (reference sequence). CDR3: CASSVPGQGATNEKLFF. DNA for the CDR3: TGTGCCAGCAGCGTCCCGGGACAGGGGGCAACTAATGAAAAACTGTTTTTT.

The V gene is TRBV27, the J gene TRBJ2-2; D uncertain. The ends were cut back, 2 bases at V and 2 bases at J, with 9 bases in the middle. Germline values: CDR1 MNHEY, CDR2 SMNVEV (reference sequence). CDR3 length: 15 amino acids. The CDR3, as DNA: TGTGCCAGCAGTTTACTCAGCCCCAACACCGGGGAGCTGTTTTTT. This translates into CASSLLSPNTGELFF.

This clone was counted only a few times. CDR3 protein: CASSLGQPNSPLHF. CDR3 in DNA: TGTGCCAGCAGCTTAGGTCAGCCTAATTCACCCCTCCACTTT. The chain combines TRBV7-3 with TRBJ1-6; D remains ambiguous. Germline CDR1 is SGHTA and CDR2 is FQGTGA. The CDR3 contains 14 residues. The V gene lost 2 bases and the J gene lost 6 bases, with 8 bases spanning the gap. Based on the CDR3 plus reference TRBV7-3 and TRBJ1-6, the full variable domain is GAGVSQTPSNKVTEKGKYVELRCDPISGHTALYWYRQSLGQGPEFLIYFQGTGAADDSGLPNDRFFAVRPEGSVSTLKIQRTERGDSAVYLCASSLGQPNSPLHFGNGTRLTVT.

The chain joins TRBV6-6 to TRBJ2-2; D ambiguous. This CDR3 has 13 residues. Trimming removed 4 bases at V and 4 bases at J, with 7 bases between. Germline V gene sequence: CDR1 MNHNY, CDR2 SVGAGI (reference sequence). The CDR3 DNA reads as TGTGCCAGCAGTTTCAGATTCACCGGGGAGCTGTTTTTT. It codes for CASSFRFTGELFF.

The CDR3 DNA reads as TGTGCCAGCAGCTTATCATCGGGTGGAAACACCATATATTTT. It translates to CASSLSSGGNTIYF. This rearrangement joins TRBV7-3 to TRBJ1-3; D call uncertain. Trimming cost V 2 bases and J 3 bases, with 8 bases left between them. The CDR3 runs to 14 residues. Germline values: CDR1 SGHTA, CDR2 FQGTGA.

V is TRBV12-3 or TRBV12-4 and J is TRBJ1-1; D may be TRBD1 (6 bases). Trimming pared 7 bases from V and 3 bases from J, leaving 12 bases between. This CDR3 has 13 residues. The CDR3 DNA sequence: TGTGCCAGCACCCAACAGGGCTACACTGAAGCTTTCTTT. This translates into CASTQQGYTEAFF.

V and J are TRBV5-6 and TRBJ1-2; D is unresolved. Germline loops: CDR1 SGHDT, CDR2 YYEEEE. Trimming took 0 bases from V and 10 from J, leaving 10 bases between them. The length of the CDR3 is 12 residues. The CDR3 sequence is CASSLGPAVYTF. The CDR3 DNA follows: TGTGCCAGCAGCTTGGGCCCCGCAGTCTACACCTTC.

The rearrangement joins TRBV5-6 to TRBJ2-1; 8 nucleotides line up with TRBD2. Per germline, CDR1 SGHDT and CDR2 YYEEEE. The CDR3 extends over 13 amino acids. V gave up 4 bases and J gave up 7 bases; unmatched junction bases: 4. The CDR3 DNA reads TGTGCCAGCAGCAGCGGGAGAAATAATGAGCAGTTCTTC. It translates to CASSSGRNNEQFF.

This chain links TRBV5-6 with TRBJ2-2, with D maybe TRBD1 (6 bases). Trimming left V 4 bases short and J 0 bases short, with 16 bases between. The CDR3 length is 17 residues. Germline V gene data show CDR1 as SGHDT and CDR2 as YYEEEE. The CDR3 here is CASSPEPAGANTGELFF. The CDR3, as DNA: TGTGCCAGCAGCCCCGAACCCGCAGGGGCGAACACCGGGGAGCTGTTTTTT.

This chain connects TRBV3-1 (or the pseudogene TRBV3-2) to TRBJ1-2, with 10 positions matching TRBD1. The CDR3 has 13 amino acids. From germline, CDR1 is LGHDT and CDR2 YNNKEL (reference sequence). V lost 6 bases, J lost 8 bases, and 6 bases stayed unmatched. CDR3 sequence reads: CASSRQGAQGYTF. The CDR3 DNA reads as TGTGCCAGCAGTCGACAGGGGGCGCAAGGCTACACCTTC.

The genes are TRBV5-4 and TRBJ2-2; D is ambiguous. Germline V gives CDR1 SGHNT, CDR2 YYREEE (reference sequence). This CDR3 has 17 residues. V lost 3 bases and J lost 1, with 16 bases in between. CDR3 in DNA: TGTGCCAGCAGCTCTCCCATGCCCCAGCGGAACACCGGGGAGCTGTTTTTT. Translated, it gives CASSSPMPQRNTGELFF.

The CDR3, as DNA: TGCGCCAGCAGCCAAACGGCCGACACCGGGGAGCTGTTTTTT. Amino acid sequence: CASSQTADTGELFF. V gene TRBV5-1 combines with J gene TRBJ2-2; no reliable D call. V lost 4 bases and J lost 3, with 10 bases in between. The CDR3 length is 14 residues. Germline-derived CDR1 and CDR2 are SGHRS and YFSETQ.